This TCR beta chain was sequenced for a study of CD8+ T cells in alopecia areata. Study-level background: Oral tofacitinib (5 to 10 mg twice daily) was administered to treated patients.

Turning to this clone: The antigen is unknown.

The sample's treatment: oral pan-JAK inhibitor, 5-10 mg twice daily. The study's findings and limits: Persistence in scalp and blood during tofacitinib was observed for many expanded lesional clones.

Extraction and reverse transcription of RNA yielded cDNA as the sequencing template. Profiled with immunoSEQ multiplex PCR; TCRdb holds only in-frame clones, not every one. The sample consists of roughly 200,000 clones, about 60% of them appearing once. CDR3 length equals 13 residues. V was clipped by 5 bases and J by 11 bases, with 13 bases between them. In germline, CDR1 is MNHEY, CDR2 SMNVEV (reference sequence). V is TRBV27 and J is TRBJ1-6; D perhaps matches TRBD1 (6 bases). The sample in question was CD8+ T cells sorted from blood, obtained at week 24, from a patient treated with tofacitinib. The TCR comes from a human donor with alopecia areata. In DNA form, the CDR3 reads TGTGCCAGCAGTCCCCGGACAGAAGCACCCCTCCACTTT. This translates into CASSPRTEAPLHF.